The sequence of this TCR beta chain was determined in a study of T cell responses to AZD1222 COVID-19 vaccine. The junction had 2 bases not matched to a gene; V was cut back by 5 bases and J by 1 base. The CDR3 contains 14 residues. Germline CDR1 is MDHEN and CDR2 is SYDVKM. Some clones are missing from TCRdb's copy, which holds only in-frame ones; the method was immunoSEQ multiplex PCR. The sample has some 100,000 clones; approximately 90% are singletons. V gene TRBV28 combines with J gene TRBJ1-1; TRBD1 matches at 9 bases. The clonotype comes from an adult in good health. The sample was peripheral blood, taken on day 0 of AZD1222 vaccination. For the CDR3, the DNA is TGTGCCAGCAGTGAGGACAGGGGGAACACTGAAGCTTTCTTT. Protein: CASSEDRGNTEAFF.